Listed here are 21 T cell receptor beta chains from one sample, sequenced in a study of shared clonotypes between healthy human individuals. This table comes from immunoSEQ multiplex PCR, and its TCRdb copy is limited to in-frame clones, with some not included. This sample has approximately 320,000 clones; roughly 84% occur once, and the top ten carry about 16%. The sample comprised memory CD8+ T cells sorted from blood. This sample's subset: CD45RO+ cells pooled with CCR7-negative TemRA cells. The receptors here all came from a man in his late teens or twenties in good health.

This clone was counted a single time. The CDR3 DNA is TGTGCCAGCAGCCCGACAGGGGGACGCTCCTACGAGCAGTACTTC. This codes for CASSPTGGRSYEQYF. The chain links TRBV11-2 to TRBJ2-7, with TRBD1 matching over 9 bases. The CDR3 has 15 residues. Germline values: CDR1 SGHAT, CDR2 FQNNGV. Trimming removed 5 bases from V and 0 bases from J; junction bases left unmatched: 5.

V and J are TRBV27 and TRBJ1-4; 8 bases are shared with TRBD1. The CDR3 consists of 17 residues. Germline CDR1 MNHEY, CDR2 SMNVEV (reference sequence). The J segment lost 0 bases and the V segment lost 6 bases, leaving 9 bases of the junction unmatched. The CDR3 DNA sequence: TGTGCCAGCAGCCGGGAGACAGGGGTTTCAACTAATGAAAAACTGTTTTTT. Translated, it gives CASSRETGVSTNEKLFF.

About this clone itself: A read error may explain this, as a much larger clone is one base away. CDR3 amino acids: CASSWGGRGTDTTYF. As DNA, the CDR3 is TGTGCCAGCAGCTGGGGCGGTCGTGGTACGGACACCACATATTTT. The genes are TRBV5-6 and TRBJ1-3; D is possibly TRBD1 (5 bases). The length of the CDR3 is 15 residues. Looked up from germline, CDR1 is SGHDT and CDR2 is YYEEEE.

The rearrangement links TRBV9 to TRBJ2-1; 9 bases match TRBD1. Germline V gene sequence: CDR1 SGDLS, CDR2 YYNGEE. The CDR3 loop spans 15 amino acids. V gave up 2 bases and J gave up 5 bases; unmatched junction bases: 5. The CDR3: CASSVSGTGNNEQFF. The CDR3 DNA is TGTGCCAGCAGCGTGTCAGGGACAGGGAACAATGAGCAGTTCTTC.

The rearrangement links TRBV4-1 to TRBJ2-3; the match to TRBD2 covers 8 bases. This CDR3 spans 16 amino acids. The V and J ends lost 1 base and 3 bases, in that order; junction bases with no gene match: 6. Germline V gene data show CDR1 as MGHRA and CDR2 as YSYEKL. The CDR3 sequence: CASSQVQSGGTDTQYF. In DNA form, the CDR3 reads TGCGCCAGCAGCCAAGTCCAGTCGGGGGGGACAGATACGCAGTATTTT.

The chain has TRBV10-1 and TRBJ1-3, with 8 bases aligning to TRBD1. The V gene end was trimmed by 10 bases and the J gene end by 7 bases; junction bases not matched to a gene: 3. The CDR3 contains 11 residues. The germline V gene has CDR1 WNHNN and CDR2 SYGVQD (reference sequence). The CDR3 sequence: CAIRGPNTIYF. The DNA for the CDR3 is TGCGCCATCAGGGGGCCCAACACCATATATTTT.

The rearrangement links TRBV10-3 to TRBJ1-1; D is undetermined. From germline, CDR1 is ENHRY and CDR2 SYGVKD. V lost 9 bases, J lost 1 base, and 18 bases lay in between. CDR3 length: 15 residues. The CDR3 coding sequence is TGTGCCATAGGAACAGTGATGGCAGGGAACACTGAAGCTTTCTTT. It specifies CAIGTVMAGNTEAFF.

This clone occurred once. V gene TRBV30 combines with J gene TRBJ1-3; D remains ambiguous. The CDR3 loop spans 11 amino acids. V was clipped by 6 bases and J by 4 bases, with 7 bases between them. In germline, CDR1 is GTSNPN, CDR2 SVGIG (reference sequence). CDR3 in DNA: TGTGCCTGCCCCGGGGGAAACACCATATATTTT. Its translation is CACPGGNTIYF.

This clone was counted a few times. V gene TRBV27 combines with J gene TRBJ2-7, with 7 bases lining up with TRBD1. The J segment lost 2 bases and the V segment lost 6 bases, leaving 4 bases of the junction unmatched. Germline values: CDR1 MNHEY, CDR2 SMNVEV (reference sequence). CDR3 length: 13 residues. In nucleotides, the CDR3 is TGTGCCAGCAGGGGGACAGCAACCTACGAGCAGTACTTC. It specifies CASRGTATYEQYF.

J is TRBJ2-5 and V is TRBV7-9, with TRBD2 identical over 8 bases. Germline V lookup: CDR1 SEHNR, CDR2 FQNEAQ (reference sequence). V was clipped by 0 bases and J by 2 bases; unmatched bases: 8. The CDR3 is made up of 17 amino acids. DNA for the CDR3: TGTGCCAGCAGCTTAGCGATAGCGGGACGGGGACAAGAGACCCAGTACTTC. Its protein product is CASSLAIAGRGQETQYF.

The V and J genes are TRBV11-2 and TRBJ2-2; D is undetermined. Germline lookup yields CDR1 SGHAT and CDR2 FQNNGV. Trimming pared 5 bases from V and 10 bases from J, leaving 8 bases between. The CDR3 loop spans 11 amino acids. CDR3 bases: TGTGCCAGCAGCCGAACGGTGGAGCTGTTTTTT. It codes for CASSRTVELFF.

The chain couples TRBV19 to TRBJ2-1; 8 bases match TRBD2. This CDR3 has 13 amino acids. Looked up from germline, CDR1 is LNHDA and CDR2 is SQIVND (reference sequence). J was trimmed by 2 bases and V by 8 bases; bases with no gene match: 2. The CDR3 is CASGGLAYNEQFF. In DNA form, the CDR3 reads TGTGCCAGTGGGGGACTAGCCTACAATGAGCAGTTCTTC.

This chain joins TRBV6-1 and TRBJ2-1, with 11 bases identical to TRBD2. Germline-derived CDR1 and CDR2 are MNHNS and SASEGT. The CDR3 is 14 residues long. The junction had 5 bases not matched to a gene; V was cut back by 5 bases and J by 8 bases. CDR3 amino acids: CASSTSGSLHEQFF. The CDR3 region has the DNA TGTGCCAGCAGTACTAGCGGGAGTCTCCATGAGCAGTTCTTC.

In its sample, this clone was seen once. The V call is TRBV11-2, the J call TRBJ2-5, with D uncertain. Trimming left V 5 bases short and J 2 bases short, with 15 bases between. The CDR3 is 15 residues long. Germline V gene data show CDR1 as SGHAT and CDR2 as FQNNGV. In nucleotides, the CDR3 is TGTGCCAGCAGCCCTTTCCCCAAAGAACAAGAGACCCAGTACTTC. Its protein product is CASSPFPKEQETQYF.

The chain recombines TRBV27 with TRBJ2-1, with 9 nucleotides matching TRBD1. The CDR3 is 15 residues long. The trim removed 5 bases at V and 4 bases at J, leaving 6 bases unmatched. From germline, CDR1 is MNHEY and CDR2 SMNVEV (reference sequence). For the CDR3, the DNA is TGTGCCAGCAGTCTTAGGACAGGGGTTTACAATGAGCAGTTCTTC. It codes for CASSLRTGVYNEQFF.

This chain links TRBV2 with TRBJ1-1; the match to TRBD1 covers 10 bases. V gave up 6 bases and J gave up 7 bases; unmatched junction bases: 8. The CDR3 has 14 residues. The germline CDR1 and CDR2 sequences are SNHLY and FYNNEI. CDR3 protein: CASRIGQGGDEAFF. The CDR3 nucleotides are TGTGCCAGCAGGATAGGACAGGGGGGTGATGAAGCTTTCTTT.

This chain joins TRBV6-1 and TRBJ2-1; 9 bases are a match to TRBD1. The germline gives CDR1 MNHNS, CDR2 SASEGT. The CDR3 consists of 15 residues. The V segment lost 6 bases and the J segment 3 bases; nucleotides outside the gene matches: 6. CDR3: CASSGETGGYNEQFF. CDR3 DNA: TGTGCCAGCAGCGGGGAGACAGGGGGCTACAATGAGCAGTTCTTC.

This clone was recorded once. The J gene is TRBJ2-6, the V gene TRBV7-9; 7 positions match TRBD2. The CDR3 runs 16 residues. The V gene end was trimmed by 2 bases and the J gene end by 4 bases; junction bases not matched to a gene: 5. The germline gives CDR1 SEHNR, CDR2 FQNEAQ (reference sequence). For the CDR3, the DNA is TGTGCCAGCAGCTTATTGGGAGGGAGCGGGGCCAACGTCCTGACTTTC. Protein: CASSLLGGSGANVLTF. The entire variable domain, with the rest obtained from reference TRBV7-9 and TRBJ2-6, is as follows: DTGVSQNPRHKITKRGQNVTFRCDPISEHNRLYWYRQTLGQGPEFLTYFQNEAQLEKSRLLSDRFSAERPKGSFSTLEIQRTEQGDSAMYLCASSLLGGSGANVLTFGAGSRLTVL.

CDR3 sequence: CASDLGVGSSYEQYF. CDR3 nucleotide sequence: TGTGCCAGCGACCTCGGGGTTGGGAGCTCCTACGAGCAGTACTTC. V usage is TRBV2 and J usage is TRBJ2-7; a weak D match, TRBD2 (5 bases). CDR1 SNHLY and CDR2 FYNNEI come from the germline V gene. The CDR3 spans 15 residues. V was clipped by 8 bases and J by 0 bases, with 17 bases between them.

The chain is built from TRBV29-1 and TRBJ2-4; 12 bases are shared with TRBD1. The trim removed 2 bases at V and 12 bases at J, leaving 5 bases unmatched. CDR1 and CDR2 (germline): SQVTM, ANQGSEA. The CDR3 has 13 residues. The CDR3 is CSVELGQGATQYF. As DNA, the CDR3 is TGCAGCGTTGAACTGGGACAGGGGGCCACTCAGTACTTC.

This chain connects TRBV7-8 to TRBJ2-7; D not resolved. Deletions cut 7 bases from V and 0 bases from J, with 10 bases between. The CDR3 covers 13 residues. From germline, CDR1 is SGHVS and CDR2 FQNEAQ. The DNA of the CDR3 is TGTGCCAGCATACCGAGGAACTCCTACGAGCAGTACTTC. It yields the protein CASIPRNSYEQYF.